These 24 T cell receptor beta chains were all obtained from the same sample, sequenced in a study of early T cells in non-severe SARS-CoV-2 infection (dated by TCRdb to the early 2020s). The library was produced with 5' RACE. Instrument used: NextSeq 500. TCRdb passed the public sequencing reads through fastp at Q25 and MiXCR, retaining productive beta sequences. Each CDR3 protein gets just one entry, which takes the most common genes and DNA from the rows behind it. The sample table holds about 77,000 distinct CDR3 sequences, of which around 9.9% were seen once. Roughly 4.8% of the sample comes from the top ten. The sample comprised whole blood. The receptors derive from an adult who was a healthcare worker with PCR-confirmed SARS-CoV-2 infection or an uninfected control (not recorded which).

This clonotype turned up a few times. This rearrangement joins TRBV3-1 to TRBJ2-2; D remains unclear. This CDR3 is built from 18 residues. Trimming shortened V by 7 bases and J by 5 bases, and 26 bases separated the two germline ends. Germline CDR1 reads LGHDT; CDR2 reads YNNKEL (reference sequence). CDR3 in amino acids: CASTSVRLRGESTGELFF. CDR3 in DNA: TGTGCCAGCACCTCTGTCCGGCTGAGAGGAGAGTCGACCGGGGAGCTGTTTTTT. The entire variable domain, with the rest obtained from reference TRBV3-1 and TRBJ2-2, is as follows: DTAVSQTPKYLVTQMGNDKSIKCEQNLGHDTMYWYKQDSKKFLKIMFSYNNKELIINETVPNRFSPKSPDKAHLNLHINSLELGDSAVYFCASTSVRLRGESTGELFFGEGSRLTVL.

This clonotype has just a few counts. The chain is built from TRBV28 and TRBJ1-5; a possible D gene is TRBD1 (6 bases). V lost 11 bases, J lost 0 bases, and 11 bases lay in between. Germline CDR1 and CDR2: MDHEN and SYDVKM. The CDR3 runs 13 residues. The CDR3 DNA is TGTGCCTCTGGGACACTTAGCAATCAGCCCCAGCATTTT. Translated: CASGTLSNQPQHF.

This clonotype was found a few times. The chain joins TRBV7-2 to TRBJ2-7; D is possibly TRBD1 (5 bases). Trimming stripped 4 bases from V and 6 bases from J, with 19 bases between. CDR3 length equals 15 residues. CDR1 and CDR2 from the germline V gene are SGHTA and FQGNSA. The CDR3 bases are TGTGCCAGCAGCTCCACCTCTGTCCCTGGGGCCGAGCAGTACTTC. Its translation is CASSSTSVPGAEQYF.

This clonotype was picked up many times. DNA for the CDR3: TGCGCCAGCAGCCTCTCCGGACTAGCGGGTGCCCAAGACAATGAGCAGTTCTTC. Translation: CASSLSGLAGAQDNEQFF. V usage is TRBV4-1 and J usage is TRBJ2-1; 11 nucleotides match TRBD2. The germline V gene encodes CDR1 MGHRA and CDR2 YSYEKL. CDR3 length equals 18 residues. The trim removed 4 bases at V and 5 bases at J, leaving 13 bases unmatched.

This clonotype occurred many times. The V and J genes are TRBV28 and TRBJ2-6, with TRBD1 matching 9 bases. CDR1 is MDHEN, CDR2 SYDVKM, per germline. V trimming: 5 bases; J trimming: 1 base; junction bases outside the gene matches: 0. This CDR3 contains 15 residues. The CDR3 DNA reads as TGTGCCAGCAGTGGGACAGGGTCTGGGGCCAACGTCCTGACTTTC. This gives the protein CASSGTGSGANVLTF.

This clonotype was counted at least ten times. The chain combines TRBV20-1 with TRBJ2-6, with D perhaps matching TRBD2 (5 bases). The V gene's germline CDR1 is DFQATT and CDR2 SNEGSKA (reference sequence). The V and J ends lost 6 bases and 0 bases respectively, with 27 bases between them. The CDR3 runs 20 residues. CDR3 DNA: TGCAGTGCCCCCGGGCGGAGGAGCGGCTCTCGGGGCTCTGGGGCCAACGTCCTGACTTTC. Its protein product is CSAPGRRSGSRGSGANVLTF.

This chain connects TRBV19 to TRBJ2-2; 7 bases agree with TRBD1. This CDR3 spans 18 amino acids. The germline gives CDR1 LNHDA, CDR2 SQIVND (reference sequence). V lost 3 bases, J lost 0 bases, and 10 bases stayed unmatched. The CDR3 sequence: CASSISGQAFSNTGELFF. The CDR3 DNA reads as TGTGCCAGTAGTATTTCCGGACAGGCATTCTCGAACACCGGGGAGCTGTTTTTT.

This clonotype was detected ten times or more. The chain couples TRBV7-3 to TRBJ2-2; maybe TRBD2 (6 bases). The CDR3 contains 16 residues. Trimming took off 4 bases at V and 4 bases at J, with 16 bases between the two ends. Germline lookup yields CDR1 SGHTA and CDR2 FQGTGA. DNA of the CDR3: TGTGCCAGCAGCTCCGGGGGAGTGGGGCGCACCGGGGAGCTGTTTTTT. Translating it yields CASSSGGVGRTGELFF.

The V gene is TRBV6-1, the J gene TRBJ1-5; D is unclear. CDR1 is MNHNS, CDR2 SASEGT, per germline. Trimming removed 9 bases at V and 5 bases at J, with 5 bases between. The CDR3 runs to 10 residues. In DNA, the CDR3 is TGTGCCAGGGATTATCAGCCCCAGCATTTT. Translated, it gives CARDYQPQHF.

This clonotype has ten or more counts. This rearrangement joins TRBV3-1 to TRBJ2-1; TRBD2 aligns across 8 bases. V was clipped by 2 bases and J by 4 bases; unmatched bases: 10. CDR1 is LGHDT, CDR2 YNNKEL, per germline (reference sequence). This CDR3 contains 17 residues. The CDR3 region is CASSQIQGSSGYNEQFF. The CDR3 DNA reads as TGTGCCAGCAGCCAAATACAGGGTTCTAGCGGGTACAATGAGCAGTTCTTC.

This clonotype was counted at least ten times. This chain uses TRBV5-4 with TRBJ2-5; TRBD2 aligns across 13 bases. Unmatched junction bases numbered 1, after V lost 1 base and J lost 4 bases. Germline V CDR1 and CDR2: SGHNT, YYREEE (reference sequence). This CDR3 contains 15 residues. The chain's CDR3 is CASSLRLAGGETQYF. The CDR3 nucleotides read TGTGCCAGCAGCTTGAGACTAGCGGGAGGAGAGACCCAGTACTTC.

The rearrangement uses TRBV9 and TRBJ2-3; no clear D gene. CDR3 length equals 14 residues. Germline V CDR1 and CDR2: SGDLS, YYNGEE. The V and J ends lost 3 bases and 0 bases respectively, with 8 bases between them. The CDR3 DNA reads as TGTGCCAGCAGCGGGAACCCTAGCACAGATACGCAGTATTTT. Protein sequence: CASSGNPSTDTQYF. Full variable domain (rest looked up from reference TRBV9 and TRBJ2-3): DSGVTQTPKHLITATGQRVTLRCSPRSGDLSVYWYQQSLDQGLQFLIQYYNGEERAKGNILERFSAQQFPDLHSELNLSSLELGDSALYFCASSGNPSTDTQYFGPGTRLTVL.

This clonotype has more than one count but fewer than ten. The CDR3 spells CASSTQNLAKNIQYF. The DNA of the CDR3 is TGTGCCAGTAGTACCCAAAACCTAGCCAAAAACATTCAGTACTTC. The chain joins TRBV19 to TRBJ2-4; D remains ambiguous. The CDR3 is 15 amino acids. Trimming pared 4 bases from V and 0 bases from J, leaving 10 bases between. Per germline, CDR1 LNHDA and CDR2 SQIVND (reference sequence).

This clonotype was recorded many times. V gene TRBV12-3 or TRBV12-4 combines with J gene TRBJ1-2; 8 bases line up with TRBD1. The length of the CDR3 is 15 residues. Unmatched junction bases numbered 13, after V lost 7 bases and J lost 6 bases. This chain's CDR3 is CASTRVLAGGDGYTF. The CDR3 DNA follows: TGTGCCAGCACCCGAGTGCTTGCAGGGGGCGATGGCTACACCTTC.

This clonotype was observed at least ten times. J is TRBJ2-7 and V is TRBV27, with 7 nucleotides matching TRBD1. V gave up 0 bases and J gave up 4 bases; unmatched junction bases: 3. In germline, CDR1 is MNHEY, CDR2 SMNVEV (reference sequence). CDR3 length equals 14 residues. The DNA for the CDR3 is TGTGCCAGCAGTTTATCTGGACAGGTGTACGAGCAGTACTTC. It is translated as CASSLSGQVYEQYF.

On this clonotype itself: No conserved phenylalanine or tryptophan is present at the end of the CDR3, so a read error is the likely explanation. The DNA is left out, because the CDR3 cannot be placed on it with certainty; the CDR3 is given as TCRdb lists it. This sequence joins TRBV10-3 and TRBJ2-1. Per germline, CDR1 ENHRY and CDR2 SYGVKD. The CDR3 length is 11 residues, termini included. Here the CDR3 reads CAISELVSLAS.

The CDR3 loop reads CALGTLTDTQYF. In DNA form, the CDR3 reads TGTGCCCTCGGGACACTCACAGATACGCAGTATTTT. The chain has TRBV28 and TRBJ2-3, with a weak D call TRBD1 (6 bases). This CDR3 comprises 12 residues. V was pared by 11 bases and J by 2 bases, with 11 bases between. Germline V gene data show CDR1 as MDHEN and CDR2 as SYDVKM.

The chain is built from TRBV12-3 or TRBV12-4 and TRBJ2-7; TRBD2 agrees at 11 bases. The CDR3 runs to 16 residues. With V trimmed by 6 bases and J by 4 bases, 11 bases remained unmatched. CDR3 amino acids: CASSSTGLAVNYEQYF. For the CDR3, the DNA is TGTGCCAGCAGCTCAACGGGACTAGCGGTAAATTACGAGCAGTACTTC.

The CDR3 reads CSASRQAQGYTF. As DNA, the CDR3 is TGCAGTGCGTCGAGACAGGCGCAAGGCTACACCTTC. The chain couples TRBV20-1 to TRBJ1-2; D possibly corresponds to TRBD1 (6 bases). The CDR3 sequence is 12 residues long. Germline lookup yields CDR1 DFQATT and CDR2 SNEGSKA (reference sequence). V lost 6 bases to trimming and J lost 8 bases, with 16 bases between them.

J is TRBJ2-7 and V is TRBV11-3; weak D call: TRBD1 (6 bases). CDR3 size: 13 residues. Between the trimmed V and J ends, which lost 5 bases and 5 bases, there was a span of 13 bases. Germline V lookup: CDR1 SGHNT, CDR2 YENEEA. The CDR3 DNA sequence: TGTGCCAGCAGCACGACACAGGGAGACGAGCAGTACTTC. Translated: CASSTTQGDEQYF.

This clonotype was seen at least ten times. The J gene is TRBJ2-1, the V gene TRBV7-2; TRBD2 aligns across 8 bases. Germline V lookup: CDR1 SGHTA, CDR2 FQGNSA. The CDR3 loop spans 19 amino acids. J gave up 0 bases and V 1 base, and 11 bases lay outside the gene matches. For the CDR3, the DNA is TGTGCCAGCAGCTTAGGGTTAGCGGGACCAGCGAGCTCCTACAATGAGCAGTTCTTC. This gives the protein CASSLGLAGPASSYNEQFF.

This chain joins TRBV3-1 and TRBJ1-4; TRBD1 is a possible D gene (6 bases). The V and J ends lost 4 bases and 2 bases respectively, with 14 bases between them. CDR1 and CDR2 (germline): LGHDT, YNNKEL (reference sequence). The CDR3 is 16 residues long. DNA for the CDR3: TGTGCCAGCAGCCTTCGCGGGGGGCGCACTAATGAAAAACTGTTTTTT. It yields the protein CASSLRGGRTNEKLFF.

This clonotype was detected only a few times. The chain joins TRBV30 to TRBJ1-4; D perhaps matches TRBD1 (6 bases). V lost 5 bases to trimming and J lost 5 bases, with 15 bases between them. CDR1 is GTSNPN and CDR2 is SVGIG in the germline V gene (reference sequence). The CDR3 spans 14 residues. CDR3 DNA: TGTGCCTGGGGGGGGCAGGGAAGAAATGAAAAACTGTTTTTT. Its translation: CAWGGQGRNEKLFF. The entire variable domain, with the rest obtained from reference TRBV30 and TRBJ1-4, is as follows: SQTIHQWPATLVQPVGSPLSLECTVEGTSNPNLYWYRQAAGRGLQLLFYSVGIGQISSEVPQNLSASRPQDRQFILSSKKLLLSDSGFYLCAWGGQGRNEKLFFGSGTQLSVL.

CDR3 coding DNA: TGCGCCAGCAGTGACAGCCCCGCCTACAATGAGCAGTTCTTC. It yields the protein CASSDSPAYNEQFF. This chain joins TRBV5-1 and TRBJ2-1; TRBD1 is a possible D gene (5 bases). V dropped 5 bases and J dropped 2 bases, with 11 bases sitting between them. Germline CDR1 SGHRS, CDR2 YFSETQ. The CDR3 spans 14 residues.